Each of the 26 T cell receptor beta chains below was sequenced from the same sample in a study of regulatory T cells in long-lasting Graves disease. Combining iRepertoire HTBI primers with Arm-PCR of CDR3 regions, the authors built TCR beta libraries. TCRdb passed the multiplex PCR reads through MiXCR, listing each CDR3 protein once. The profile shows 440,000 or so distinct CDR3 sequences, around 14% of them singletons. Specified time point: newly diagnosed GD, antithyroid drugs for less than 3 months. RNA from PBMCs was the source of the TCR library. A further study also used this sample, focusing on T cells in Graves' hyperthyroidism and ophthalmopathy.

This specimen was peripheral blood mononuclear cells (PBMCs), taken at new diagnosis, from a patient treated with antithyroid drugs. The receptors stem from a woman aged 25-40 years with Graves disease.

This clonotype was found a few times. V gene TRBV19 combines with J gene TRBJ1-1; a possible D gene is TRBD1 (5 bases). CDR1 and CDR2 from the germline V gene are LNHDA and SQIVND (reference sequence). Trimming took 4 bases from V and 4 from J, leaving 10 bases between them. The CDR3 runs to 13 residues. The CDR3 is CASSTGGVTEAFF. In DNA, the CDR3 is TGTGCCAGTAGTACCGGAGGGGTCACTGAAGCTTTCTTT.

The count of this clonotype is one. This rearrangement joins TRBV20-1 to TRBJ2-5; D perhaps matches TRBD2 (6 bases). CDR3 length: 14 residues. The V gene lost 7 bases and the J gene lost 4 bases, with 19 bases spanning the gap. Germline V gives CDR1 DFQATT, CDR2 SNEGSKA (reference sequence). As DNA, the CDR3 is TGCAGTGTGGCGGTCGGGAGTTTTGGAGAGACCCAGTACTTC. This sequence encodes CSVAVGSFGETQYF.

This clonotype was observed at least ten times. The chain has TRBV24-1 and TRBJ2-1; 8 positions match TRBD1. Germline values: CDR1 KGHDR, CDR2 SFDVKD. J gave up 8 bases and V 4 bases, and 27 bases lay outside the gene matches. The CDR3 consists of 21 residues. In nucleotides, the CDR3 is TGTGCCACCAGTGACACCCCGGGGACAGGCCAAAATGCGGGCTCTATCCATGAGCAGTTCTTC. Its protein is CATSDTPGTGQNAGSIHEQFF.

The chain carries TRBV6-1 and TRBJ1-5, with TRBD1 as a possible D gene (5 bases). The V gene's germline CDR1 is MNHNS and CDR2 SASEGT. The CDR3 totals 17 residues. Deletions cut 5 bases from V and 2 bases from J, with 19 bases between. CDR3 sequence reads: CASSPWEGQGGNQPQHF. The CDR3 DNA reads TGTGCCAGCAGTCCCTGGGAAGGCCAGGGTGGCAATCAGCCCCAGCATTTT.

The chain joins TRBV13 to TRBJ2-5; D is possibly TRBD1 (6 bases). Trimming removed 4 bases at V and 2 bases at J, with 14 bases between. The CDR3 spans 15 residues. The germline V gene encodes CDR1 PRHDT and CDR2 FYEKMQ (reference sequence). The CDR3 DNA is TGTGCCAGCAGCTGGGGGCGGTCAGCTCAAGAGACCCAGTACTTC. Translation gives CASSWGRSAQETQYF.

In nucleotides, the CDR3 is TGTGCCAGCAGCGTAGCCGGGCCCTACGAGCAGTACTTC. This sequence encodes CASSVAGPYEQYF. This chain links TRBV2 with TRBJ2-7; unclear D gene. This CDR3 contains 13 residues. CDR1 SNHLY and CDR2 FYNNEI come from the germline V gene. Trimming removed 6 bases at V and 2 bases at J, with 11 bases between.

This clonotype has at least ten counts. This chain joins TRBV30 and TRBJ2-1, with a possible D match to TRBD2 (6 bases). V was shortened by 7 bases and J by 9 bases, with 10 bases between the two germline ends. CDR1 is GTSNPN, CDR2 SVGIG, per germline (reference sequence). This CDR3 contains 10 residues. The CDR3 region has the DNA TGTGCCTTATCCGGGGGTGAGCAGTTCTTC. It yields the protein CALSGGEQFF.

This clonotype was picked up a small number of times. The V and J genes are TRBV4-2 and TRBJ2-1; TRBD2 matches at 7 bases. J lost 1 base, V lost 1 base, and 10 bases had no gene match. Germline CDR1 LGHNA, CDR2 YNFKEQ. CDR3 size: 18 residues. The CDR3 bases are TGTGCCAGCAGCCAAGTCGGCCTAGCGGCCAATTCCTACAATGAGCAGTTCTTC. It translates to CASSQVGLAANSYNEQFF.

This clonotype was found many times. The chain employs TRBV7-8 and TRBJ2-3; tentatively, D is TRBD1 or TRBD2 (5 bases each). This CDR3 contains 15 residues. Trimming left V 5 bases short and J 1 base short, with 13 bases between. Germline V gene sequence: CDR1 SGHVS, CDR2 FQNEAQ. CDR3 loop: CASSGGPQGTDTQYF. The CDR3 DNA reads as TGTGCCAGCAGCGGAGGCCCACAGGGCACAGATACGCAGTATTTT.

This clonotype was seen repeatedly, ten times or more. The chain combines TRBV5-6 with TRBJ2-3; TRBD2 agrees at 7 bases. Germline V gene lookup returns CDR1 SGHDT and CDR2 YYEEEE. V shed 1 base, J shed 1 base, and the junction held 6 bases outside the gene matches. The CDR3 runs 16 residues. The CDR3 nucleotides read TGTGCCAGCAGCTTGCGAGGGAGGGACGGCACAGATACGCAGTATTTT. Amino acid sequence: CASSLRGRDGTDTQYF.

J is TRBJ2-1 and V is TRBV29-1; D may match TRBD1 or TRBD2 (6 bases each). From germline, CDR1 is SQVTM and CDR2 ANQGSEA. The CDR3 covers 11 residues. Deletions cut 4 bases from V and 7 bases from J, with 8 bases between. For the CDR3, the DNA is TGCAGCGTTGTAGGGGGGAATGAGCAGTTCTTC. Residues: CSVVGGNEQFF.

This clonotype appeared many times. The chain uses TRBV7-3 and TRBJ2-1; D may correspond to TRBD1 or TRBD2 (6 bases each). Germline loops: CDR1 SGHTA, CDR2 FQGTGA. The CDR3 spans 16 residues. The ends were cut back, 6 bases at V and 3 bases at J, with 18 bases in the middle. The chain's CDR3 is CASSLGGGRGYNEQFF. Written as DNA, the CDR3 is TGTGCCAGCAGTCTCGGGGGCGGTAGGGGCTACAATGAGCAGTTCTTC.

This sequence joins TRBV5-1 and TRBJ2-3, with 10 bases aligning to TRBD2. The germline gives CDR1 SGHRS, CDR2 YFSETQ. With 0 bases clipped from V and 3 bases from J, the junction kept 10 bases outside the gene matches. CDR3 length equals 18 residues. The CDR3 sequence is CASSLAGLAGARTDTQYF. The CDR3 nucleotides are TGCGCCAGCAGCTTGGCCGGGCTAGCGGGAGCGAGAACAGATACGCAGTATTTT.

The chain carries TRBV6-2 or TRBV6-3 and TRBJ1-1, with 7 bases aligning to TRBD1. The germline V gene has CDR1 MNHEY and CDR2 SVGEGT. This CDR3 has 14 residues. V shed 3 bases, J shed 4 bases, and the junction held 5 bases outside the gene matches. The CDR3 here is CASSYLGGFTEAFF. CDR3 sequence (DNA): TGTGCCAGCAGTTATCTAGGGGGCTTCACTGAAGCTTTCTTT.

This clonotype has more than one count but fewer than ten. The genes are TRBV12-3 or TRBV12-4 and TRBJ2-1, with D possibly being TRBD1 (6 bases). V lost 3 bases and J lost 0, with 6 bases in between. The CDR3 runs to 14 residues. This CDR3 reads CASSLTGSYNEQFF. The DNA for the CDR3 is TGTGCCAGCAGTTTGACAGGCTCCTACAATGAGCAGTTCTTC.

The J gene is TRBJ2-1, the V gene TRBV24-1, with TRBD2 identical over 11 bases. With V trimmed by 3 bases and J by 2 bases, 2 bases remained unmatched. The V gene's germline CDR1 is KGHDR and CDR2 SFDVKD. The CDR3 consists of 16 residues. CDR3 coding DNA: TGTGCCACCAGTGATCTAGCGGGAGGCCCCTACAATGAGCAGTTCTTC. It yields the protein CATSDLAGGPYNEQFF.

J is TRBJ1-4 and V is TRBV24-1; 9 bases fit TRBD1. Germline CDR1 reads KGHDR; CDR2 reads SFDVKD. The CDR3 contains 16 residues. V shed 4 bases and J 5 bases; nucleotides not matched to a gene: 7. The CDR3 region has the DNA TGTGCCACCAGTGACCCTACCGGGACAGGGAATGAAAAACTGTTTTTT. As protein: CATSDPTGTGNEKLFF.

CDR3 bases: TGCGCCAGCAGCCAAGAGCCCGACAGAAACACTGAAGCTTTCTTT. Translation: CASSQEPDRNTEAFF. The chain carries TRBV4-3 and TRBJ1-1; tentatively, D is TRBD1 (5 bases). The ends were cut back, 0 bases at V and 2 bases at J, with 10 bases in the middle. This CDR3 is 15 amino acids long. The germline gives CDR1 LGHNA, CDR2 YSLEER.

The chain uses TRBV2 and TRBJ1-2; D is uncertain. This CDR3 is built from 14 residues. CDR1 and CDR2 (germline): SNHLY, FYNNEI. The ends were cut back, 0 bases at V and 3 bases at J, with 8 bases in the middle. CDR3 nucleotides: TGTGCCAGCAGTGAAGCGCGGGCCTACTATGGCTACACCTTC. As protein: CASSEARAYYGYTF.

This clonotype was seen more than once but under ten times. The chain is built from TRBV5-1 and TRBJ2-7; 7 nucleotides line up with TRBD1. The V gene end was trimmed by 6 bases and the J gene end by 5 bases; junction bases not matched to a gene: 11. Germline CDR1 and CDR2: SGHRS and YFSETQ. The CDR3 sequence is 14 residues long. The DNA of the CDR3 is TGCGCCAGCACCCCGGACAGGAGGCGGCACGAGCAGTACTTC. As protein: CASTPDRRRHEQYF.

A few counts support this clonotype. The rearrangement uses TRBV27 and TRBJ1-2, with D unresolved. V was pared by 0 bases and J by 4 bases, with 12 bases between. CDR1 is MNHEY and CDR2 is SMNVEV in the germline V gene (reference sequence). The CDR3 contains 15 residues. CDR3 residues: CASSLSVGRIYGYTF. CDR3 in DNA: TGTGCCAGCAGTTTATCGGTTGGCAGGATCTATGGCTACACCTTC.

Ten or more counts support this clonotype. The chain couples TRBV12-3 or TRBV12-4 to TRBJ1-1; no clear D gene. The CDR3 has 13 residues. Trimming cost V 8 bases and J 2 bases, with 12 bases left between them. In DNA, the CDR3 is TGTGCCAGCTGGGAGGACCTAAACACTGAAGCTTTCTTT. It is translated as CASWEDLNTEAFF.

This chain uses TRBV3-1 with TRBJ2-1; perhaps TRBD1 as D (6 bases). Germline CDR1 is LGHDT and CDR2 is YNNKEL (reference sequence). The V gene lost 0 bases and the J gene lost 8 bases, with 17 bases spanning the gap. CDR3 size: 16 residues. The CDR3 sequence: CASSQDRGSRYHEQFF. The CDR3 DNA is TGTGCCAGCAGCCAAGATAGGGGGTCCCGATATCATGAGCAGTTCTTC.

The CDR3 protein is CASSLFGTPRQPQHF. The CDR3 coding sequence is TGTGCCAGCAGTTTATTTGGGACCCCCAGGCAGCCCCAGCATTTT. J is TRBJ1-5 and V is TRBV28, with TRBD1 as a possible D gene (5 bases). CDR1 MDHEN and CDR2 SYDVKM come from the germline V gene. The CDR3 spans 15 residues. V lost 1 base and J 7 bases, leaving 14 bases between the germline ends.

The table lists this clonotype with a few counts. The gene calls are TRBV6-2 or TRBV6-3 and TRBJ2-5; 10 nucleotides agree with TRBD2. The CDR3 totals 16 residues. The V segment lost 5 bases and the J segment 5 bases; nucleotides outside the gene matches: 11. Germline CDR1 reads MNHEY; CDR2 reads SVGEGT. The CDR3 protein is CASSEGASGSFETQYF. As DNA, the CDR3 is TGTGCCAGCAGTGAAGGCGCTAGCGGGAGTTTTGAGACCCAGTACTTC.

This clonotype was recorded many times. The genes are TRBV20-1 and TRBJ2-1; D unresolved. Trimming cost V 1 base and J 0 bases, with 7 bases left between them. This CDR3 has 14 residues. Germline CDR1 and CDR2: DFQATT and SNEGSKA (reference sequence). The CDR3 DNA is TGCAGTGCTAGAGTTAGCCTCTCCTACAATGAGCAGTTCTTC. Its translation is CSARVSLSYNEQFF.